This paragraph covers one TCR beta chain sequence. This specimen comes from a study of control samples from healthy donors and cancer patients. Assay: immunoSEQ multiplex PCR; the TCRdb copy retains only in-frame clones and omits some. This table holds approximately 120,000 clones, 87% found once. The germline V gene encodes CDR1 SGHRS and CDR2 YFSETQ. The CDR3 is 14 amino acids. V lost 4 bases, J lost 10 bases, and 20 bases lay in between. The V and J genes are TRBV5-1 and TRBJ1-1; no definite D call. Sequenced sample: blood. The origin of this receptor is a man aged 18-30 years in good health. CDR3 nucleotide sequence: TGCGCCAGCAGCCTACAAGCCCAACCCATAGGAGCTTTCTTT. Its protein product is CASSLQAQPIGAFF.